The clone carrying this T cell receptor (beta chain) was counted at least ten times. The source of the sample is a study of blood T cell repertoires in COVID-19. Study information: Acute and convalescent COVID-19 samples came from the United States, Italy and Spain. T cells, B-cell-depleted T cells, or PBMCs supplied cDNA or gDNA.

The CDR3 runs to 15 residues. From germline, CDR1 is SGHRS and CDR2 YFSETQ. V lost 0 bases and J lost 0, with 7 bases in between. Under the authors' procedure: Researchers report that nucleated cell counts were estimated from reference gene primer amplification. Clones were read by immunoSEQ multiplex PCR, and TCRdb kept only the in-frame ones, dropping some. That table gives V, J and clone size, and the DNA gave D and trimming. The table has approximately 260,000 clones, approximately 90% seen once. The chain links TRBV5-1 to TRBJ1-5; the D is unclear. This TCR was sampled from a man aged 18-30 years with active or convalescent COVID-19. Sequenced input: peripheral blood. As DNA, the CDR3 is TGCGCCAGCAGCTTGGGAGGGCCTAGCAATCAGCCCCAGCATTTT. This gives the protein CASSLGGPSNQPQHF.